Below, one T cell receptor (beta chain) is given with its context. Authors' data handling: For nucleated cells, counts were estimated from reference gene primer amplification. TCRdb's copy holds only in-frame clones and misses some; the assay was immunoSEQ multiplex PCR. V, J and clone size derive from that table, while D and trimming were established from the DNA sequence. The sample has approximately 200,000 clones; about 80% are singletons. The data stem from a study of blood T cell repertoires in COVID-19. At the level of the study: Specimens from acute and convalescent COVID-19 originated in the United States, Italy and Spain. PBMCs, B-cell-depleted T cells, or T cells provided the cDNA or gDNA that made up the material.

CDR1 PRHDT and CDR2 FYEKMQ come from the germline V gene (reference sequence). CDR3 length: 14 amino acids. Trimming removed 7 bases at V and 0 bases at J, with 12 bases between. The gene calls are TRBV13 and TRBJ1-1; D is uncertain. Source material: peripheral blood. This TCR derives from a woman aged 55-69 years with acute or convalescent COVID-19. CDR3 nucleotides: TGTGCCAGCACCTTGCGCTACCTGAACACTGAAGCTTTCTTT. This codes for CASTLRYLNTEAFF.